Listed below are T cell receptor beta chains from one sample, sequenced in a study of T cell repertoires in cytomegalovirus infection. Each CDR3 protein is one row after TCRdb ran MiXCR on the reads. This sample yields approximately 730,000 distinct CDR3 sequences, of which 29% are seen a single time; over 10% belongs to the top ten. These receptors lack a known antigen. The sequences come from cultured CD8+ T cells from PBMCs, collected from culture after CMV antigen stimulation. The source is a human donor in good health (CMV status not recorded). Some clones in this sample may be carry-over from other donors' samples. CDR3s include the opening cysteine and the closing phenylalanine or tryptophan. Where a row states a size, it is once, few, many or the class of an expanded clone; other rows omit it.

13	TRBV10-1	few	CASSERSGDGYTF
14	TRBV7-9	-	CASSYLGVGTEAFF
15	TRBV6-6	-	CASSYPETGLTEAFF
12	TRBV7-2	-	CASSPGVLVQYF
15	TRBV28	-	CASCWKGFSGNTIYF
18	TRBV11-2	-	CASSSPTSGGASTDTQYF
14	TRBV29-1	few	CSVEYTGTFNEQFF
17	TRBV24-1	-	CATSDLATDGGRDTQYF
14	TRBV5-5	-	CASSYDMGDYGYTF
16	TRBV7-3	-	CARIFPGQGARETQYF
13	TRBV6-6	few	CASSPTDDNEQFF
14	TRBV4-1	few	CASSQGGLAGEQFF
15	TRBV15	-	CATSERGDSYNEQFF
13	TRBV27	-	CASMSFKNTEAFF
16	TRBV6-2/TRBV6-3	-	CASIAGQGRAKNIQYF
16	TRBV19	few	CASKILRGGLNTEAFF
18	TRBV4-1	-	CASSQGQNGDRFDTEAFF
14	TRBV7-9	few	CASSLMQAGDTQYF
14	TRBV28	few	CASSFQRGDEKLFF
14	TRBV20-1	few	CSARAGYSNQPQHF
13	TRBV12-3/TRBV12-4	many	CASRFTGNTEAFF
16	TRBV27	-	CASSLDGTLGNQPQHF
15	TRBV12-3/TRBV12-4	many	CASSNPLLTYNEQFF
11	TRBV6-2/TRBV6-3	-	CASSYPNVLTF
16	TRBV6-5	few	CASSLKSGGAKDEQFF
11	TRBV15	-	CATKGEATIYF
14	TRBV12-3/TRBV12-4	-	CASRTGGSLYGYTF
14	TRBV29-1	few	CSAWTGGDSYGYTF
14	TRBV7-8	few	CASSSRQGPTEAFF
14	TRBV5-5	many	CASSSLAGDETQYF
15	TRBV24-1	few	CATSEGTSSTDTQYF
15	TRBV25-1	few	CASSEWGRSGNTIYF
14	TRBV12-3/TRBV12-4	few	CASSLKAGGNEQYF
16	TRBV4-1	few	CASSQDRASFQETQYF
13	TRBV27	-	CASSAGTGYTIYF
14	TRBV15	few	CATSERGRGYGYTF
15	TRBV19	few	CASSISGANNQPQHF
14	TRBV29-1	-	CSVEGLPERYGYTF
14	TRBV20-1	few	CSARTGALNTEAFF
11	TRBV7-2	many	CASSLLGEAFF
16	TRBV27	few	CASSSTGGRSNQPQHF
14	TRBV27	-	CASKIGGENYGYTF
15	TRBV3-1	-	CASSPRDSSWDTQYF
16	TRBV12-3/TRBV12-4	-	CASSFKDGAYNSPLHF
16	TRBV6-5	few	CASSSSRQLLNTEAFF
14	TRBV19	-	CASGARDIDEKLFF
17	TRBV2	-	CASSGNGWDRETYEQYF
16	TRBV11-2	few	CASSLEAAVLQETQYF
17	TRBV4-2	-	CASSQDALAGVYNEQFF
16	TRBV4-1	-	CVSSQGTGAGANVLTF
13	TRBV6-6	few	CASGGSENTEAFF
16	TRBV24-1	-	CATSDLSGLGTGELFF
15	TRBV12-3/TRBV12-4	few	CASSLSDARSYEQYF
14	TRBV7-6	many	CASSDDSSSYEQYF
16	TRBV12-3/TRBV12-4	-	CASSLGGGAYNNEQFF
15	TRBV7-9	many	CASSRRTGDNQPQHF
14	TRBV7-2	-	CASSLSGAWTEAFF
13	TRBV12-5	-	CASGLGMDETQYF
16	TRBV9	-	CASSISRGTGANVLTF
16	TRBV6-1	-	CASSRPGQGQGYGYTF